This T cell receptor (beta chain) was documented in a study of cytomegalovirus exposure and HLA in healthy donors. This CDR3 is built from 17 residues. CDR1 and CDR2 from the germline V gene are SGHDT and YYEEEE. Trimming stripped 1 base from V and 5 bases from J, with 18 bases between. Libraries were prepared by immunoSEQ multiplex PCR; TCRdb keeps only in-frame clonotypes and omits some of them. The table has 65,000 or so clones, 85% to 95% seen once; the top ten hold nearly 4.5%. This chain joins TRBV5-6 and TRBJ1-4, with D perhaps matching TRBD1 (5 bases). What was sequenced was PBMCs. The receptor comes from a man younger than 30 in good health and CMV-seropositive. This chain's CDR3 is CASSLFGGLTGNEKLFF. CDR3 nucleotide sequence: TGTGCCAGCAGCTTGTTCGGGGGTTTGACGGGGAATGAAAAACTGTTTTTT.